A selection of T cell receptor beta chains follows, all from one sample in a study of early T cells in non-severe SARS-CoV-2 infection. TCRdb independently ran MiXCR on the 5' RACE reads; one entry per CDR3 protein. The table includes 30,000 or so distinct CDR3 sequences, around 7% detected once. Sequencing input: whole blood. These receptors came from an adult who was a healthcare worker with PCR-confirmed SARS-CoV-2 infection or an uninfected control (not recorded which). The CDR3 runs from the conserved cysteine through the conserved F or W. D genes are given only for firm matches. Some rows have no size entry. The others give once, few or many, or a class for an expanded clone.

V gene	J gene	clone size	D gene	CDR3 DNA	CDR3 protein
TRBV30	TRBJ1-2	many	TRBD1	TGTGCCTGGCGTGCGGGACAGGGATTAATTCATGGCTACACCTTC	CAWRAGQGLIHGYTF
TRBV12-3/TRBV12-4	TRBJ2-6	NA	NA	TGTGCCAGCAGTTTGGGGGCCCTCGGGGCCAACGTCCTGACTTTC	CASSLGALGANVLTF
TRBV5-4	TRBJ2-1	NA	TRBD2	TGTGCCAGCAGACTTAGCGGGAGCCAATCCTACAATGAGCAGTTCTTC	CASRLSGSQSYNEQFF
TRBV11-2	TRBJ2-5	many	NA	TGTGCCAGCAGCTTAATGTGGGCCCCCGCGGGGGAGACCCAGTACTTC	CASSLMWAPAGETQYF
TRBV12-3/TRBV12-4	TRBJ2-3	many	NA	TGTGCCAGCAGTTTAATACGGCGGGTTAGCACAGATACGCAGTATTTT	CASSLIRRVSTDTQYF
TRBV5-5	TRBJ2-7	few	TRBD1	TGTGCCAGCAGCTATTTACAGGGGGCGGGCGAGCAGTACTTC	CASSYLQGAGEQYF
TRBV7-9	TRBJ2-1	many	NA	TGTGCCAGCAGCTTAGACTCCTACAATGAGCAGTTCTTC	CASSLDSYNEQFF
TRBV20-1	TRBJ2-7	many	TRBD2	TGCAGTGCTAGAGAGGTCGGGGGGGCCGCGAGAGAGCAGTACTTC	CSAREVGGAAREQYF
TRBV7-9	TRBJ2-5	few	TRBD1	TGTGCCAGCAGCTCGGGACAGAGACGCGAAGAGACCCAGTACTTC	CASSSGQRREETQYF
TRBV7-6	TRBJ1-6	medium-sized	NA	TGTGCCAGCAGCTTAGCGTTGACAGCTTCACCCCTCCACTTT	CASSLALTASPLHF
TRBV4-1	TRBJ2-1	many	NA	TGCGCCAGCAGCCAAGAAGGAGACGCCTACAATGAGCAGTTCTTC	CASSQEGDAYNEQFF
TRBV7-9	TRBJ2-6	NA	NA	TGTGCCAGCAGCTTAGCGCTAGGGGCCAACGTCCTGACTTTC	CASSLALGANVLTF
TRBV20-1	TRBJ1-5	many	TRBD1	TGCAGTGCTAGAGAGGGCAGGGGGTATCCTCTGTCCCAGCATTTT	CSAREGRGYPLSQHF
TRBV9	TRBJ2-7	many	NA	TGTGCCAGCAGCGCAGTCGGGGAAACCTACGAGCAGTACTTC	CASSAVGETYEQYF
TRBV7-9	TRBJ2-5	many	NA	TGTGCCAGCACCCAAGGAGCAGGGTGGGAGACCCAGTACTTC	CASTQGAGWETQYF
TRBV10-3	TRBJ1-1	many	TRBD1	TGTGCCATCAGTGAGTCCGACAGGGATATGATGAACACTGAAGCTTTCTTT	CAISESDRDMMNTEAFF
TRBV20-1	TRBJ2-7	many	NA	TGCAGTGCTAGGTTACAGGGGAGGATATACGAGCAGTACTTC	CSARLQGRIYEQYF
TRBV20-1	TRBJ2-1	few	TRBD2	TGCAGTGCTAGGGACCCACAACTAGCGGGAGTATACAATGAGCAGTTCTTC	CSARDPQLAGVYNEQFF
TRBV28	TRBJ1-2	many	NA	TGTGCCAGCAGTTTAGCGAAAGGCTATGGCTACACCTTC	CASSLAKGYGYTF
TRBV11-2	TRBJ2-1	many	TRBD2	TGTGCCAGCAGCTTAAGGGGACTAACCCACAATGAGCAGTTCTTC	CASSLRGLTHNEQFF
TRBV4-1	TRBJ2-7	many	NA	TGCGCCAGCAGCAGATCAGGGAGCTCCTACGAGCAGTACTTC	CASSRSGSSYEQYF
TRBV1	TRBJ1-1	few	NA	TGCACCAGCAGCGTATGGGACGTTTTTGGACAGGGTAAAGTGAACACTGAAGCTTTCTTT	CTSSVWDVFGQGKVNTEAFF
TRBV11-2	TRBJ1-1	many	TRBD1	TGTGCCAGCAGCTTATTCGGACAGGGAGACGCTTTCTTT	CASSLFGQGDAFF
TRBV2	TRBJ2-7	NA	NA	TGTGCCAGCAGCAAAGCCCTCGGACTACTGATCTACGAGCAGTACTTC	CASSKALGLLIYEQYF
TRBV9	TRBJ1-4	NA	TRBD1	TGTGCCAGCAGCCAGGGGGCTAATGAAAAACTGTTTTTT	CASSQGANEKLFF
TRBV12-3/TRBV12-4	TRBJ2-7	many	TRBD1	TGTGCCAGCAGGCAACAGGGGGGCTCCTACGAGCAGTACTTC	CASRQQGGSYEQYF
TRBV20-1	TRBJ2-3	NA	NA	TGCAGTGTCCTCAGCCCTAACACAGATACGCAGTATTTT	CSVLSPNTDTQYF
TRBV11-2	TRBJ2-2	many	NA	TGTGCCAGCAGCTCCGGGACATCGGCGATCCCCGGGGAGCTGTTTTTT	CASSSGTSAIPGELFF
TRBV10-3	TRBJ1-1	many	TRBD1	TGTGCCATCAGTCCGGGGACAGGGGGCGCGTTTGGGATGAACACTGAAGCTTTCTTT	CAISPGTGGAFGMNTEAFF
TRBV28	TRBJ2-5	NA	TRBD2	TGTGATCTCAAAGTGATCGGGAGGGTAGAGACCCAGTACTTC	CDLKVIGRVETQYF
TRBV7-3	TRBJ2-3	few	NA	TGTGCCAGCAGCTTAACGAAGACCACAGATACGCAGTATTTT	CASSLTKTTDTQYF
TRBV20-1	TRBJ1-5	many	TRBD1	TGCAGTGCTAGTCGGCCAGGGGGCAGTCAGCCCCAGCATTTT	CSASRPGGSQPQHF
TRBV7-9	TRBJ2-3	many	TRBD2	TGTGCCAGCAGCTCGGTAGCGGGGAACACAGATACGCAGTATTTT	CASSSVAGNTDTQYF
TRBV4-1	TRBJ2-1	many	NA	TGCGCCAGCCGGGGGTCAGGCTACAATGAGCAGTTCTTC	CASRGSGYNEQFF
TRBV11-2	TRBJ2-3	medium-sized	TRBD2	TGTGCCAGCAGCCCTTTTTACCAGCGGGAGGGTGGGGACCGAACAGATACGCAGTATTTT	CASSPFYQREGGDRTDTQYF
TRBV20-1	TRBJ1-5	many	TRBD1	TGCAGTGCTAGCAAGACAGGGGGCAGCAATCAGCCCCAGCATTTT	CSASKTGGSNQPQHF
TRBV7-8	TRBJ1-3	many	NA	TGTGCCAGGGGACTGATCTCTGGAAACACCATATATTTT	CARGLISGNTIYF
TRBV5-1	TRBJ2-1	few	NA	TGCGCCAGCAGCTTGGGGTCAGCCTCCTACAATGAGCAGTTCTTC	CASSLGSASYNEQFF
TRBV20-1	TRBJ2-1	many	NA	TGCAGTGCTAGAAGCCGTCCATTTGAGGAGCAGTTCTTC	CSARSRPFEEQFF
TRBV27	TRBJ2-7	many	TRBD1	TGTGCCAGCAGTAGACGACAGGGGTTCAACGAGCAGTACTTC	CASSRRQGFNEQYF
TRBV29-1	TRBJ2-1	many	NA	TGCAGCGTTGAAGATGGGCAGTTCTTC	CSVEDGQFF
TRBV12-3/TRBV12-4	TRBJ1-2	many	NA	TGTGCCAGCAGTTACCTGGGGCAAGCGAACTATGGCTACACCTTC	CASSYLGQANYGYTF
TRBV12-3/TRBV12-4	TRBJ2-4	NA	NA	TGTGCCAGCAGTCCGAAAGCCAAAAACATTCAGTACTTC	CASSPKAKNIQYF
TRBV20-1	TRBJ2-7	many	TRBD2	TGCAGTGCTAGAAAAGAGGGACTAGCGGCCTCCTACGAGCAGTACTTC	CSARKEGLAASYEQYF
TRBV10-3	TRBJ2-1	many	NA	TGTGCCTCCCTTGCGGCCGACCTTTACAATGAGCAGTTCTTC	CASLAADLYNEQFF
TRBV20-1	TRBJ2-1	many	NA	TGCAGTGCTAGACCACCGGGGGAGCTATACAATGAGCAGTTCTTC	CSARPPGELYNEQFF
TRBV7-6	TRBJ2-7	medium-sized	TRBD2	TGTGCCAGCAGCCAACTAGCGGGAGGATCCTACGAGCAGTACTTC	CASSQLAGGSYEQYF
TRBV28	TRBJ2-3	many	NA	TGTGCCACTTTATCGTCGAGTACGCAGTATTTT	CATLSSSTQYF
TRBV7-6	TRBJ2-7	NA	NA	TGTGCCAGCAGCCCCCTCCCCGGGGTCCGCGAGCAGTACTTC	CASSPLPGVREQYF
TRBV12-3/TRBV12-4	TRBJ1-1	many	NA	TGTGCCAGCAGCTCCTTGGGAGTGGGGCCGGACACTGAAGCTTTCTTT	CASSSLGVGPDTEAFF